This T cell receptor (beta chain) came from a study of CD8 T cells in Susac syndrome. Points on this clonotype: The antigen remains unidentified.

Germline CDR1 GTSNPN, CDR2 SVGIG (reference sequence). Trimming pared 2 bases from V and 11 bases from J, leaving 19 bases between. CDR3 size: 13 residues. Whole-study results and caveats: An acknowledgment was made by the study that its TCR sequencing and HLA analysis involved relatively few individuals.

TCR beta sequencing was performed on blood CD8+ and CD4+ T cells. CD8+ and CD4+ T cells were negatively isolated; TEMRA cells were FACS-enriched. An input of about 0.45 to 1 ug of RNA was subjected to reverse transcription using random hexamers. It was immunoSEQ multiplex PCR that amplified TCR beta CDR3 across 54 Vbeta and 13 Jbeta. From the immunoSEQ multiplex PCR reads, TCRdb called clonotypes with MiXCR, one entry per CDR3 protein. The sample contains about 200,000 distinct CDR3 sequences, about 93% of which appear only once. This receptor was identified in a human donor with multiple sclerosis. The sample comprised CD8+ T cells from PBMCs. The V call is TRBV30, the J call TRBJ2-7; D is possibly TRBD1 or TRBD2 (6 bases each). The CDR3 here is CAWSWHLRGEEYF. CDR3 nucleotide sequence: TGTGCCTGGAGTTGGCACCTTAGGGGGGAGGAGTACTTC.